This T cell receptor (beta chain) was identified during a study of T cell repertoires in cytomegalovirus infection. Whole-study findings and limits: HLA-C-restricted TCR beta clonotypes specific for CMV led the ex vivo response.

Deletions cut 6 bases from V and 7 bases from J, with 19 bases between. CDR1 is MNHEY and CDR2 is SMNVEV in the germline V gene (reference sequence). The CDR3 length is 15 residues. MiXCR was run by TCRdb on the reads, yielding one entry per CDR3 protein. The sample lists tens of thousands of distinct CDR3 sequences; 20% to 25% were seen once. This clonotype was observed a handful of times. The antigen is not known. The sample was CD8+ T cells from cultured PBMCs, taken from culture after CMV antigen stimulation. The source of this sequence is a human donor in good health (CMV status not recorded). Some clones in this sample may be carry-over from other donors' samples. The rearrangement links TRBV27 to TRBJ1-5, with D possibly being TRBD1 (5 bases). The CDR3 protein is CASSPRLGENQPQHF. The CDR3, as DNA: TGTGCCAGCAGCCCCAGACTGGGGGAAAACCAGCCCCAGCATTTT.